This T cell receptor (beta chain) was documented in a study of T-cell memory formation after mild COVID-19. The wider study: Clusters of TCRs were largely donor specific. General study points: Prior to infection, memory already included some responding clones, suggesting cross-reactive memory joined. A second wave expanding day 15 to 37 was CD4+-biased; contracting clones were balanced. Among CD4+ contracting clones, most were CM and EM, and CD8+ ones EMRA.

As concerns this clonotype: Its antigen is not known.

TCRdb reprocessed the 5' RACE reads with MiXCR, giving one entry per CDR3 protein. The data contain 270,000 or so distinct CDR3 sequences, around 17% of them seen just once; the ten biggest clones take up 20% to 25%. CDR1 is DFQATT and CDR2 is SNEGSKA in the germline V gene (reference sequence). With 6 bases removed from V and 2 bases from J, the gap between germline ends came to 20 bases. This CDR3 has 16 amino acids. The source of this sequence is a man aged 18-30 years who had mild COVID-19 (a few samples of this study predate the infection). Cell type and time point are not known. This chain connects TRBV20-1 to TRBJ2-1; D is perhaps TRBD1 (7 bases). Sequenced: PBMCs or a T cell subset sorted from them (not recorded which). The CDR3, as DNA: TGCAGTGCGAGGATTCCCCAGGGGGGAGCCTACAATGAGCAGTTCTTC. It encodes CSARIPQGGAYNEQFF.